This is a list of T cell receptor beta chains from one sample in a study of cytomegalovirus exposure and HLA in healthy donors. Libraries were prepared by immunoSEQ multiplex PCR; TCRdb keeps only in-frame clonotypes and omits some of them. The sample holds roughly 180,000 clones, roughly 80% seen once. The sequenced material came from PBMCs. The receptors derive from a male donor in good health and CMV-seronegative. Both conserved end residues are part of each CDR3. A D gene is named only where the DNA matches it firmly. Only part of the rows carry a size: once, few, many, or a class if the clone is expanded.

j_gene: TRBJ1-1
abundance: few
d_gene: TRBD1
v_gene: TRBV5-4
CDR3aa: CASSAGGAEQYEAFF
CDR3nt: TGTGCCAGCAGCGCAGGGGGCGCGGAACAGTACGAAGCTTTCTTT

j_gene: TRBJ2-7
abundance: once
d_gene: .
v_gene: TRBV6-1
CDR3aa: CASSEGTGFYEQYF
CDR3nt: TGTGCCAGCAGTGAAGGAACAGGGTTCTACGAGCAGTACTTC

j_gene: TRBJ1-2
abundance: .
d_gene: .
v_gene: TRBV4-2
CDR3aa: CASSQDQQGYGYPF
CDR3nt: TGTGCCAGCAGCCAAGATCAGCAGGGCTATGGCTACCCCTTC

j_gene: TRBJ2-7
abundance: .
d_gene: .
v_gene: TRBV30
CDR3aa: CAWSLGLSSYEQYF
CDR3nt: TGTGCCTGGAGTTTGGGGCTAAGCTCCTACGAGCAGTACTTC

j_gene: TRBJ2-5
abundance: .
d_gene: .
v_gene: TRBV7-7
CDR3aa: CASSLDRGSETQYF
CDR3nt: TGTGCTAGCAGCCTCGACCGGGGTTCCGAGACCCAGTACTTC

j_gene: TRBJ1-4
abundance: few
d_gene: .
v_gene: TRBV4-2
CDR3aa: CASSQIIEGNEKLFF
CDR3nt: TGTGCCAGCAGCCAAATTATAGAGGGAAATGAAAAACTGTTTTTT

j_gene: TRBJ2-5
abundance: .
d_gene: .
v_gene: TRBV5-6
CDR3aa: CASSLAEGVRRETQYF
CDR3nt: TGTGCCAGCAGCTTGGCCGAGGGAGTGCGGAGGGAGACCCAGTACTTC

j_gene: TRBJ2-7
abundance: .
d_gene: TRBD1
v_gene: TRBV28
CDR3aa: CASSLSGTGGEQYF
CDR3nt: TGTGCCAGCAGTTTATCCGGGACAGGGGGCGAGCAGTACTTC

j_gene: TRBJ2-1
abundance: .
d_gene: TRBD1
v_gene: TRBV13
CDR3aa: CASRPGQSSYNEQFF
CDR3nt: TGTGCCAGCAGACCGGGACAGAGCTCCTACAATGAGCAGTTCTTC

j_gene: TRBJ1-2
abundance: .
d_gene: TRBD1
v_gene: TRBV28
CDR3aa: CASTTGGWGYTF
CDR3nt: TGTGCCAGCACCACAGGGGGCTGGGGCTACACCTTC

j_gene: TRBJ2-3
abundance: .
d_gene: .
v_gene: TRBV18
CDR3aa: CASSPAGARTDTQYF
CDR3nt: TGTGCCAGCTCACCAGCAGGGGCCCGCACAGATACGCAGTATTTT

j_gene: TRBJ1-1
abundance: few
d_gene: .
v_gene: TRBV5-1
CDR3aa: CASSWTPGQNTEAFF
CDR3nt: TGCGCCAGCAGCTGGACCCCGGGACAGAACACTGAAGCTTTCTTT

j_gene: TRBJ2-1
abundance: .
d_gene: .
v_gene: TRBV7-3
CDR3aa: CASSPRGGNEQFF
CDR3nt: TGTGCCAGCAGCCCAAGGGGGGGCAATGAGCAGTTCTTC

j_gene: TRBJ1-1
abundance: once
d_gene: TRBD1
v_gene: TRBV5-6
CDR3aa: CASSAGRQGRNTEAFF
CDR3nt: TGTGCCAGCAGCGCGGGACGACAGGGGCGGAACACTGAAGCTTTCTTT

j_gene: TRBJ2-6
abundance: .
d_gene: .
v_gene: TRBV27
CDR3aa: CASRLSGANVLTF
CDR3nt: TGTGCCAGCAGACTTTCTGGGGCCAACGTCCTGACTTTC

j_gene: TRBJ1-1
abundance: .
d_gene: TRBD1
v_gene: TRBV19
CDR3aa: CASSLGTGGSTEAFF
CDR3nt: TGTGCCAGTAGTCTCGGGACAGGGGGCTCTACTGAAGCTTTCTTT

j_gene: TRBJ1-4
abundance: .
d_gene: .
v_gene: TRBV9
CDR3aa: CASSVGAAPKGEKLFF
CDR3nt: TGTGCCAGCAGCGTAGGTGCGGCACCAAAAGGTGAAAAACTGTTTTTT

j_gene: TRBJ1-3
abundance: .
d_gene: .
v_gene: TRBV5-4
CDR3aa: CASSLQPRGYSGNTIYF
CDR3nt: TGTGCCAGCAGCTTGCAACCCAGGGGATACTCTGGAAACACCATATATTTT

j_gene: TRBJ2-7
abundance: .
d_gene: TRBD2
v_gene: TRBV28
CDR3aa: CASRREGLSEQYF
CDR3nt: TGTGCCAGCAGACGGGAGGGCCTCAGCGAGCAGTACTTC

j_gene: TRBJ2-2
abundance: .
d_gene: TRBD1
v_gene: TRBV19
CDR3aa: CASSMPGGARTGELFF
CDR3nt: TGTGCCAGTAGTATGCCAGGGGGCGCGAGGACCGGGGAGCTGTTTTTT

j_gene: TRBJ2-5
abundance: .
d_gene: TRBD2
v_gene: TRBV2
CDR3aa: CASREGWEETQYF
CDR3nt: TGTGCCAGCCGGGAGGGCTGGGAAGAGACCCAGTACTTC

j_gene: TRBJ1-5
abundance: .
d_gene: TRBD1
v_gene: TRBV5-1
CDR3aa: CASRPDRVQPQHF
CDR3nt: TGCGCCAGCAGACCGGACAGGGTCCAGCCCCAGCATTTT

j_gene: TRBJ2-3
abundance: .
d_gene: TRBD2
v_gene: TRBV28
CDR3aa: CASSFFLAASTDTQYF
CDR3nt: TGTGCCAGCAGTTTCTTCCTAGCGGCTAGCACAGATACGCAGTATTTT

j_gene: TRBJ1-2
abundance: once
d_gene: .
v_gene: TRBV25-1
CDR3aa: CASSDGRGPDGYTF
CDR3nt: TGTGCCAGCAGTGATGGCAGGGGCCCCGATGGCTACACCTTC

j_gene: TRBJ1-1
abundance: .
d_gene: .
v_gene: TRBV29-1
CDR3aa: CSVRTWTEAFF
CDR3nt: TGCAGCGTTAGGACTTGGACTGAAGCTTTCTTT

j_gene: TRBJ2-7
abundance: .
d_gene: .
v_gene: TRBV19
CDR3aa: CASRNRASEQYF
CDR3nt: TGTGCCAGTAGAAACAGGGCATCCGAGCAGTACTTC

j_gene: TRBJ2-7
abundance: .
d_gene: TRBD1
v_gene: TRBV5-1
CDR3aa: CASSSQGDEQYF
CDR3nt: TGCGCCAGCAGCTCACAGGGGGACGAGCAGTACTTC

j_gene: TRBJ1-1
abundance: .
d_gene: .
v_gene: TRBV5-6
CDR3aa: CASSLGVESETEAFF
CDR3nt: TGTGCCAGCAGCTTGGGGGTAGAGAGCGAGACTGAAGCTTTCTTT

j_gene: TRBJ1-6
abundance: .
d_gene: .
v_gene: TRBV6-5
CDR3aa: CASSYSRESNSPLHF
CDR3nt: TGTGCCAGCAGTTACTCGCGGGAGTCGAATTCACCCCTCCACTTT

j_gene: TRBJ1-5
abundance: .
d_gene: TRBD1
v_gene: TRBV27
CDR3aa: CASSAGQGNQPQHF
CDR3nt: TGTGCCAGCAGCGCGGGACAGGGGAATCAGCCCCAGCATTTT

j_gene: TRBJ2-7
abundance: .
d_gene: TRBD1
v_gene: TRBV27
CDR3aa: CASSLTGTGLYEQYF
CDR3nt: TGTGCCAGCAGTTTAACCGGGACAGGCCTCTACGAGCAGTACTTC

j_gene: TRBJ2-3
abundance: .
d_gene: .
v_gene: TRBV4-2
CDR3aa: CASSPTREGTYTDTQYF
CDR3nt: TGTGCCAGCAGCCCTACTAGAGAGGGGACTTACACAGATACGCAGTATTTT

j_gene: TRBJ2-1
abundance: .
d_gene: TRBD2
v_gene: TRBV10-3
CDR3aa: CAISAGTSGSGSYNEQFF
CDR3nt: TGTGCCATCAGTGCCGGGACTAGCGGGAGTGGGTCCTACAATGAGCAGTTCTTC

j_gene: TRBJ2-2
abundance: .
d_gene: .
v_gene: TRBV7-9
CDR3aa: CASGLGSNTGELFF
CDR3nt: TGTGCCAGCGGACTGGGGTCGAACACCGGGGAGCTGTTTTTT

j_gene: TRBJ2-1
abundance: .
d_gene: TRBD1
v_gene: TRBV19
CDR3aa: CASSMDRGRDEQFF
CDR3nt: TGTGCCAGTAGTATGGACAGGGGGCGCGATGAGCAGTTCTTC

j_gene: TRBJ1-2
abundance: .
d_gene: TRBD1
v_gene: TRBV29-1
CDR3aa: CSVEDLYRGGYTF
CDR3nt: TGCAGCGTTGAAGACCTCTACAGGGGTGGCTACACCTTC

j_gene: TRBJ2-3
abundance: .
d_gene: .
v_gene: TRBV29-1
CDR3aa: CSAGTDTQYF
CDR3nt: TGCAGCGCCGGTACAGATACGCAGTATTTT

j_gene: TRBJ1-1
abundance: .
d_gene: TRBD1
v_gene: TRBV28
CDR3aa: CASRPQGEPRAFF
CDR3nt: TGTGCCAGCAGACCACAGGGGGAGCCCCGAGCTTTCTTT

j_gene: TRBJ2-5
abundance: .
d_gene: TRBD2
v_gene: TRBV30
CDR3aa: CAWSISGGQETQYF
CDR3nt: TGTGCCTGGAGTATCAGCGGGGGCCAAGAGACCCAGTACTTC

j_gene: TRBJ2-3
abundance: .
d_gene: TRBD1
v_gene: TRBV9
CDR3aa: CASSVDGTGTDTQYF
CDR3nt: TGTGCCAGCAGCGTAGATGGGACAGGGACAGATACGCAGTATTTT

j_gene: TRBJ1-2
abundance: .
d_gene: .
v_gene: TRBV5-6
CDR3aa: CASSLVRGNYGYTF
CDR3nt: TGTGCCAGCAGCTTGGTCCGGGGGAACTATGGCTACACCTTC

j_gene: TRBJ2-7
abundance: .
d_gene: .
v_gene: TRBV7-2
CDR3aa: CASSDRPSYEQYF
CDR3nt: TGTGCCAGCAGCGACAGGCCCTCCTACGAGCAGTACTTC

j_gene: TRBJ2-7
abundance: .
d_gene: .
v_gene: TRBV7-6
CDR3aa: CASSLAYLPGLGKEQYF
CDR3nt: TGTGCCAGCAGCTTAGCCTATCTCCCAGGGCTCGGTAAAGAGCAGTACTTC

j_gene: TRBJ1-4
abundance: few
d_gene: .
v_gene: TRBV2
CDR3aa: CASSEVGGNEKLFF
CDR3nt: TGTGCCAGCAGTGAGGTTGGCGGGAATGAAAAACTGTTTTTT

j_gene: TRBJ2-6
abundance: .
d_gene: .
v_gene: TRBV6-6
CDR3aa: CATGGSGANVLTF
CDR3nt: TGTGCCACCGGCGGTTCCGGGGCCAACGTCCTGACTTTC

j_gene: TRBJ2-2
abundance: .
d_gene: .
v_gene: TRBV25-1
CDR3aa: CASRERAPAGELFF
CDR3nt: TGTGCCAGCAGAGAGCGCGCCCCCGCCGGGGAGCTGTTTTTT

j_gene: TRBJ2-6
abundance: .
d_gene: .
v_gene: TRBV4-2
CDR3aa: CASSQDLSSPSGANVLTF
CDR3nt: TGTGCCAGCAGCCAAGATCTCAGTTCCCCCTCTGGGGCCAACGTCCTGACTTTC

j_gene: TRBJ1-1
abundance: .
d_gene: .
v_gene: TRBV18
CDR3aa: CASSPKRENTEAFF
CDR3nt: TGTGCCAGCTCCCCAAAGAGGGAGAACACTGAAGCTTTCTTT

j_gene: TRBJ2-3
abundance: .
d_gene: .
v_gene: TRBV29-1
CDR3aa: CSAAYRAPNTQYF
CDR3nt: TGCAGCGCAGCATACAGGGCCCCGAATACGCAGTATTTT

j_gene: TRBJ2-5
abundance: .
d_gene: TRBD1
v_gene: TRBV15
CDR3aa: CATSSTGTGQETQYF
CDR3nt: TGTGCCACCAGCAGCACCGGGACAGGCCAAGAGACCCAGTACTTC

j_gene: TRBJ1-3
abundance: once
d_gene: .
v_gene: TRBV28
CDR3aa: CASSSTGISGNTIYF
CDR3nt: TGTGCCAGCAGCTCTACAGGGATATCTGGAAACACCATATATTTT

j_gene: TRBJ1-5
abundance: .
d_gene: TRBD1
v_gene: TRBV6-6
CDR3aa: CASNTQGAENQPQHF
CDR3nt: TGTGCCAGCAATACACAGGGGGCTGAGAATCAGCCCCAGCATTTT